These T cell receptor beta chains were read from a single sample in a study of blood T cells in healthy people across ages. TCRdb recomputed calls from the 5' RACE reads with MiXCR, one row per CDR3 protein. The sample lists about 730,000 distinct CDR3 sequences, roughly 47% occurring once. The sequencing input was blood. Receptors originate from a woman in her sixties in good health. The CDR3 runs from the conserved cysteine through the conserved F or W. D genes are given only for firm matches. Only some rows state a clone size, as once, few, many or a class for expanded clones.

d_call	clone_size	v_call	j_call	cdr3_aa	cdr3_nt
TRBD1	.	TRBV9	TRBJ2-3	CASSSGGQYTDTQYF	TGTGCCAGCAGCTCAGGGGGACAGTACACAGATACGCAGTATTTT
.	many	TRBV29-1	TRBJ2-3	CSVTSGPQTTLDTQYF	TGCAGCGTTACGTCGGGACCTCAAACGACCCTAGATACGCAGTATTTT
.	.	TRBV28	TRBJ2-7	CASSLEQGGTYEQYF	TGTGCCAGCAGTTTAGAGCAGGGGGGTACCTACGAGCAGTACTTC
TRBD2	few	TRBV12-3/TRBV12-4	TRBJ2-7	CASSLTSGSLEQYF	TGTGCCAGCAGTTTAACTAGCGGGAGTCTCGAGCAGTACTTC
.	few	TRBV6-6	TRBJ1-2	CASSQQLNYGYTF	TGTGCCAGCAGCCAACAGTTAAACTATGGCTACACCTTC
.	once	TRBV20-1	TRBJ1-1	CSAPGAPGGITEAFF	TGCAGTGCTCCCGGGGCCCCCGGAGGGATCACTGAAGCTTTCTTT
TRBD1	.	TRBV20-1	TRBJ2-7	CSALRTGGAYEQYF	TGCAGTGCCCTTCGGACAGGGGGCGCCTACGAGCAGTACTTC
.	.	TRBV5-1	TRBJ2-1	CASSPLGGGAYNEQFF	TGCGCCAGCAGCCCCCTCGGAGGGGGGGCCTACAATGAGCAGTTCTTC
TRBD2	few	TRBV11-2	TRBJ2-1	CASSSHPLRGGYNEQFF	TGTGCCAGCAGCTCTCATCCTTTGCGGGGGGGCTACAATGAGCAGTTCTTC
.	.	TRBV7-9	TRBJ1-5	CASSLGVGTEGNQPQHF	TGTGCCAGCAGCTTGGGGGTCGGGACGGAGGGCAATCAGCCCCAGCATTTT
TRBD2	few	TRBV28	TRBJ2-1	CASSPRRGAGGDEQFF	TGTGCCAGCAGTCCCCGCCGTGGAGCGGGAGGCGATGAGCAGTTCTTC
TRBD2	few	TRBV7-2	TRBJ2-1	CASTPAGGRNEQFF	TGTGCCAGCACCCCTGCGGGAGGGCGGAATGAGCAGTTCTTC
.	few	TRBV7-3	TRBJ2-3	CASSSQGTTDTQYF	TGTGCCAGCAGCTCACAGGGCACTACAGATACGCAGTATTTT
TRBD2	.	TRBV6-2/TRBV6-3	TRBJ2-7	CASSYLAGDRYEQYF	TGTGCCAGCAGCTACCTAGCGGGAGATCGCTACGAGCAGTACTTC
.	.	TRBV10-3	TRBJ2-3	CAISNAPARTDTQYF	TGTGCCATCAGTAATGCGCCAGCCCGCACAGATACGCAGTATTTT
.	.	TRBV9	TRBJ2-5	CASSVRAGAQETQYF	TGTGCCAGCAGCGTAAGGGCGGGGGCTCAAGAGACCCAGTACTTC
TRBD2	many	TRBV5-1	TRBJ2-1	CASSSGLAGANNEQFF	TGCGCCAGCAGCTCGGGACTAGCGGGGGCAAACAATGAGCAGTTCTTC
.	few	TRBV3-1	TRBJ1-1	CASSQDEDRNTEAFF	TGTGCCAGCAGCCAAGATGAGGACAGGAACACTGAAGCTTTCTTT
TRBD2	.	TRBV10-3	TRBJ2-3	CAISGEAGGDTQYF	TGTGCCATCAGTGGTGAAGCGGGGGGAGATACGCAGTATTTT
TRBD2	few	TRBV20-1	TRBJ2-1	CSAWNSGRGEQFF	TGCAGTGCTTGGAATAGCGGGAGGGGTGAGCAGTTCTTC
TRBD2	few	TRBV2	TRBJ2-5	CAARTRGGGPQETQYF	TGTGCAGCCAGGACGAGGGGCGGGGGGCCTCAAGAGACCCAGTACTTC
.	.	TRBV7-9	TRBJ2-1	CASSLGQGDDEQFF	TGTGCCAGCAGCTTGGGGCAGGGAGACGATGAGCAGTTCTTC
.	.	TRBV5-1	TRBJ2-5	CASSLWWGETQYF	TGCGCCAGCAGCTTGTGGTGGGGAGAGACCCAGTACTTC
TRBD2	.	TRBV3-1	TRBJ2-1	CASSRPPERESYNEQFF	TGTGCCAGCAGCCGACCTCCCGAGCGGGAGAGCTACAATGAGCAGTTCTTC
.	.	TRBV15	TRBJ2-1	CATSRYGGGIEQFF	TGTGCCACCAGCAGATACGGCGGAGGGATTGAGCAGTTCTTC
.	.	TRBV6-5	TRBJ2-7	CASSATWRGDEQYF	TGTGCCAGCAGTGCTACTTGGCGAGGGGACGAGCAGTACTTC
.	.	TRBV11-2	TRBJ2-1	CASSKGRYDYNEQFF	TGTGCCAGCAGTAAGGGCAGGTACGATTACAATGAGCAGTTCTTC
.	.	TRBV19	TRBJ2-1	CASAARGNEQFF	TGTGCCAGCGCCGCCAGGGGCAATGAGCAGTTCTTC
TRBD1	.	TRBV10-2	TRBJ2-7	CASSGGQGLYNEQYF	TGCGCCAGCAGTGGGGGACAGGGTCTCTACAATGAGCAGTACTTC
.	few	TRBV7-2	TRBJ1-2	CASSLIGVYGYTF	TGTGCCAGCAGCTTAATCGGGGTCTATGGCTACACCTTC
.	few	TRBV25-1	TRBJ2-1	CASSGSQINEQFF	TGTGCCAGCAGTGGGAGTCAGATTAATGAGCAGTTCTTC
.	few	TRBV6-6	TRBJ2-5	CASSSSRARSETQYF	TGTGCCAGCAGTTCTTCTCGTGCTAGAAGTGAGACCCAGTACTTC
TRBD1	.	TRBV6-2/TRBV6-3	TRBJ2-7	CASRTGTALYEQYF	TGTGCCAGCAGAACCGGGACAGCGCTCTACGAGCAGTACTTC
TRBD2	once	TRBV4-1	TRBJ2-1	CASSQVTRGLAGEFF	TGCGCCAGCAGCCAAGTAACACGGGGACTAGCGGGGGAGTTCTTC
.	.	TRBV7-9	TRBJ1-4	CASSRQTTNEKLFF	TGTGCCAGCAGCCGGCAGACAACTAATGAAAAACTGTTTTTT
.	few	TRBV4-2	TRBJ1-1	CASSQVRGAEAFF	TGTGCCAGCAGCCAAGTACGGGGAGCTGAAGCTTTCTTT
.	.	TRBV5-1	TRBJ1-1	CASSLSAPSLTEAFF	TGCGCCAGCAGCTTGAGTGCCCCAAGTTTGACTGAAGCTTTCTTT
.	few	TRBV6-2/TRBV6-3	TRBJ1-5	CASSYSLGGKSNQPQHF	TGTGCCAGCAGTTACTCGTTAGGCGGAAAAAGCAATCAGCCCCAGCATTTT
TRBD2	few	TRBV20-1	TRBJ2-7	CSATRTGSGSLYEQYF	TGCAGTGCTACCAGGACAGGTAGCGGGAGTCTCTACGAGCAGTACTTC
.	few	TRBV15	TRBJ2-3	CATSSPGEWTDTQYF	TGTGCCACCAGCAGCCCAGGGGAGTGGACAGATACGCAGTATTTT
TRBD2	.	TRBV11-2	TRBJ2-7	CASSLATSGGAYEQYF	TGTGCCAGCAGCTTAGCGACTAGCGGGGGGGCCTACGAGCAGTACTTC
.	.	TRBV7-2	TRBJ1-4	CASSQGSWGEKLFF	TGTGCCAGCAGCCAGGGGTCATGGGGTGAAAAACTGTTTTTT
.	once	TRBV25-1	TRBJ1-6	CASSDPQGPSPLHF	TGTGCCAGCAGTGACCCTCAGGGGCCGTCGCCCCTCCACTTT
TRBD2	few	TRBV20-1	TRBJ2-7	CSAPTSGAYEQYF	TGCAGTGCCCCAACTAGCGGAGCCTACGAGCAGTACTTC
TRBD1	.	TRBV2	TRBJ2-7	CASSEQGVIYEQYF	TGTGCCAGCAGTGAACAGGGGGTGATCTACGAGCAGTACTTC
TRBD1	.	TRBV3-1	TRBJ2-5	CASSRTGRIQETRYF	TGTGCCAGCAGTCGGACAGGGCGGATTCAAGAGACCCGGTACTTC
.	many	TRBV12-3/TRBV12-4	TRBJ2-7	CASSLSMGLPYEQYF	TGTGCCAGCAGTTTATCTATGGGCCTCCCCTACGAGCAGTACTTC